Below, 30 T cell receptor beta chains from the same sample are listed, as sequenced in a study of blood T cells in healthy people across ages. For the second PCR, which ran for roughly 6 to 12 cycles, a sample-barcoded 5' primer and a J-beta primer mix were used. MiXCR, applied by TCRdb to the 5' RACE reads, yields one record per CDR3 protein. In the table there are some 900,000 distinct CDR3 sequences, about 30% of which are singletons. Sequenced: blood. The receptors here all came from an elderly woman in good health.

The chain combines TRBV2 with TRBJ2-2; D is unclear. Trimming removed 3 bases from V and 4 bases from J, with 12 bases in between. This CDR3 comprises 15 residues. CDR1 SNHLY and CDR2 FYNNEI come from the germline V gene. CDR3 in amino acids: CASSDGNSLTGELFF. CDR3 in DNA: TGTGCCAGCAGTGATGGGAACAGCCTCACCGGGGAGCTGTTTTTT.

This clonotype was found many times. J is TRBJ1-5 and V is TRBV29-1; D is perhaps TRBD1 (6 bases). The CDR3 sequence is 14 residues long. Germline CDR1 is SQVTM and CDR2 is ANQGSEA. Trimming removed 2 bases from V and 3 bases from J, with 11 bases in between. Written as DNA, the CDR3 is TGCAGCGTTGAAAGGGGGAGGCTCAATCAGCCCCAGCATTTT. This gives the protein CSVERGRLNQPQHF.

A word on this clonotype: Being one base from a much bigger clone, this may be a read error. V and J are TRBV20-1 and TRBJ2-3; 7 bases are shared with TRBD1. The CDR3 runs 14 residues. Germline CDR1 and CDR2: DFQATT and SNEGSKA (reference sequence). For the CDR3, the DNA is TGCAGTGCTAGACAGGGGGTAGGCACAGATGCGCAGTATTTT. The encoded protein is CSARQGVGTDAQYF.

Ten or more counts support this clonotype. J is TRBJ2-6 and V is TRBV5-6; 7 nucleotides align to TRBD1. This CDR3 region has 18 residues. V dropped 4 bases and J dropped 0; count of bases not matched to a gene: 10. The germline gives CDR1 SGHDT, CDR2 YYEEEE. The CDR3 nucleotides read TGTGCCAGCAGCACTCCGACAGGGCTTTCCTCTGGGGCCAACGTCCTGACTTTC. The encoded protein is CASSTPTGLSSGANVLTF.

The chain uses TRBV7-8 and TRBJ2-5; D might be TRBD2 (5 bases). Germline assignment: CDR1 SGHVS and CDR2 FQNEAQ. V lost 2 bases and J lost 0, with 13 bases in between. There are 16 residues in the CDR3. The CDR3 loop reads CASSLRRTSHQETQYF. The DNA for the CDR3 is TGTGCCAGCAGCTTACGCCGGACTTCGCACCAAGAGACCCAGTACTTC.

In this sample, this clonotype turned up a few times. This sequence joins TRBV10-2 and TRBJ2-3; 12 bases are a match to TRBD2. Losses at the gene ends were 3 bases for V and 4 bases for J; bases not matched to a gene: 8. Germline loops: CDR1 WSHSY, CDR2 SAAADI. The CDR3 consists of 17 residues. The CDR3 region is CASSDTSGGISADTQYF. The CDR3 nucleotides are TGCGCCAGCAGTGACACTAGCGGGGGGATTTCGGCAGATACGCAGTATTTT.

This clonotype came up a few times. Being one base from a much bigger clone, this may be a read error. The rearrangement uses TRBV2 and TRBJ2-5; 9 nucleotides match TRBD2. Looked up from germline, CDR1 is SNHLY and CDR2 is FYNNEI. The V gene end was trimmed by 6 bases and the J gene end by 4 bases; junction bases not matched to a gene: 9. This CDR3 is built from 15 residues. Written as DNA, the CDR3 is TGTGCCAGCAGCCCCGGCGGGGGGGCTGGAGAGACCCAGTACTTC. It codes for CASSPGGGAGETQYF.

In the case of this clonotype: One junction end does not reproduce the germline sequence, and a read error may be involved. The chain couples TRBV12-3 or TRBV12-4 to TRBJ2-3; D call uncertain. The CDR3 extends over 12 amino acids. CDR3 DNA: TGTGCCAGCAGTCCCAGCACAGATGCGCAGTATTTT. It specifies CASSPSTDAQYF.

V usage is TRBV7-9 and J usage is TRBJ1-4, with a possible D match to TRBD1 (5 bases). V shed 5 bases and J shed 8 bases, with 15 bases lying between them. This CDR3 has 14 amino acids. Germline CDR1 SEHNR, CDR2 FQNEAQ (reference sequence). The CDR3 loop reads CASSPDSVREKLFF. The CDR3 coding sequence is TGTGCCAGCAGCCCCGACAGCGTACGAGAAAAACTGTTTTTT. Filled out from reference TRBV7-9 and TRBJ1-4, the complete variable domain reads DTGVSQNPRHKITKRGQNVTFRCDPISEHNRLYWYRQTLGQGPEFLTYFQNEAQLEKSRLLSDRFSAERPKGSFSTLEIQRTEQGDSAMYLCASSPDSVREKLFFGSGTQLSVL.

Concerning this clonotype itself: A much more abundant neighbour one base away suggests this may be a read error. DNA for the CDR3: TGTGCCAGCTCAGAGGGACTCCTCAATGAGCAGGTCTTC. It is translated as CASSEGLLNEQVF. This chain connects TRBV18 to TRBJ2-1; TRBD2 is a possible D gene (6 bases). Germline V gene sequence: CDR1 KGHSH, CDR2 LQKENI. This CDR3 has 13 residues.

The sample holds a few counts of this clonotype. The chain is built from TRBV19 and TRBJ1-2; 7 bases match TRBD1. The CDR3 length is 13 residues. Germline CDR1 and CDR2: LNHDA and SQIVND (reference sequence). Unmatched junction bases numbered 5, after V lost 7 bases and J lost 3 bases. The CDR3 nucleotides read TGTGCCAGTACTAAGGGACAGTACTATGGCTACACCTTC. It encodes CASTKGQYYGYTF. Complete variable domain (other parts from reference TRBV19 and TRBJ1-2): DGGITQSPKYLFRKEGQNVTLSCEQNLNHDAMYWYRQDPGQGLRLIYYSQIVNDFQKGDIAEGYSVSREKKESFPLTVTSAQKNPTAFYLCASTKGQYYGYTFGSGTRLTVV.

For this clonotype: Possible read error: a much larger clone is one base away. The chain has TRBV11-3 and TRBJ2-5; 8 bases line up with TRBD1. CDR1 SGHNT and CDR2 YENEEA come from the germline V gene. The CDR3 is made up of 14 amino acids. In nucleotides, the CDR3 is TGTGCCGGCAGCAGGGGGCTAAGTCAAGAGACCCAGTACTTC. Its translation: CAGSRGLSQETQYF.

This clonotype was found a few times. This may stem from a read error, because a much larger clone lies one nucleotide away. The chain is built from TRBV7-2 and TRBJ1-1; D remains ambiguous. Germline CDR1 reads SGHTA; CDR2 reads FQGNSA. The V end lost 2 bases, the J end lost 4 bases, and 5 bases lay between the germline ends. The length of the CDR3 is 12 residues. CDR3 bases: TGTGCCAGCAGCTTAATAAGCACTGAAGCTTTCTTT. This codes for CASSLISTEAFF.

The chain carries TRBV20-1 and TRBJ1-1; D gene unclear. V dropped 0 bases and J dropped 4 bases, with 15 bases sitting between them. From germline, CDR1 is DFQATT and CDR2 SNEGSKA (reference sequence). This CDR3 is 15 amino acids long. CDR3 nucleotide sequence: TGCAGTGCTAGAGATCGCATGTGGGCAGCCACTGAAGCTTTCTTT. Translated, it gives CSARDRMWAATEAFF.

This clonotype was detected a few times. V is TRBV5-1 and J is TRBJ1-2, with D tentatively TRBD1 (5 bases). The CDR3 consists of 14 residues. The V gene lost 0 bases and the J gene lost 3 bases, with 9 bases spanning the gap. CDR1 and CDR2 from the germline V gene are SGHRS and YFSETQ. The CDR3 DNA reads as TGCGCCAGCAGCTTGGATGGGGACCACTATGGCTACACCTTC. Translating gives CASSLDGDHYGYTF. Based on the CDR3 plus reference TRBV5-1 and TRBJ1-2, the full variable domain is KAGVTQTPRYLIKTRGQQVTLSCSPISGHRSVSWYQQTPGQGLQFLFEYFSETQRNKGNFPGRFSGRQFSNSRSEMNVSTLELGDSALYLCASSLDGDHYGYTFGSGTRLTVV.

Concerning this clonotype: A much larger clone lies one base from this, so it may be a read error. The chain employs TRBV3-1 and TRBJ1-2, with D possibly matching TRBD1 (5 bases). The CDR3 is 14 residues long. CDR1 and CDR2 (germline): LGHDT, YNNKEL (reference sequence). V was clipped by 4 bases and J by 7 bases, with 16 bases between them. The CDR3 region has the DNA TGTGCCAGCAGCCGAGGACCGAGCGGGGGTGGCTACACCTTC. Protein: CASSRGPSGGGYTF.

The V and J genes are TRBV3-1 and TRBJ2-2; tentatively, D is TRBD2 (6 bases). The CDR3 sequence is 16 residues long. Germline V gives CDR1 LGHDT, CDR2 YNNKEL (reference sequence). V was cut by 5 bases and J by 5 bases, with 18 bases left in between. CDR3 in DNA: TGTGCCAGCAGCTCTCAAAGTGGACTATCAACCGGGGAGCTGTTTTTT. It yields the protein CASSSQSGLSTGELFF.

This clonotype occurred many times. V and J are TRBV12-5 and TRBJ2-5; possibly TRBD2 for D (5 bases). Germline CDR1 is LGHNT and CDR2 is FRNRAP. V was pared by 3 bases and J by 5 bases, with 13 bases between. The length of the CDR3 is 14 residues. The CDR3 loop reads CASGLSGNTETQYF. Written as DNA, the CDR3 is TGTGCTAGTGGTTTATCGGGGAACACGGAGACCCAGTACTTC.

As regards this clonotype: Since a much larger clone is just one base distant, this may be a read error. The rearrangement links TRBV20-1 to TRBJ2-5, with D possibly being TRBD1 or TRBD2 (5 bases each). There are 14 residues in the CDR3. CDR1 and CDR2 from the germline V gene are DFQATT and SNEGSKA (reference sequence). V dropped 5 bases and J dropped 4 bases, with 17 bases sitting between them. The CDR3 loop is CSAAEGTVRETQYF. In DNA form, the CDR3 reads TGCAGTGCTGCCGAAGGGACGGTCCGAGAGACCCAGTACTTC.

This clonotype showed up many times. The chain couples TRBV7-2 to TRBJ2-3; no firm D call. The V end lost 2 bases, the J end lost 2 bases, and 11 bases lay between the germline ends. This CDR3 has 15 residues. From germline, CDR1 is SGHTA and CDR2 FQGNSA. CDR3 DNA: TGTGCCAGCAGCTTATCTGGGCAGCACACAGATACGCAGTATTTT. Protein: CASSLSGQHTDTQYF.

About this clonotype: A read error is possible here, since a much larger clone lies one base away. The rearrangement uses TRBV5-1 and TRBJ2-4; 7 nucleotides line up with TRBD2. Germline-derived CDR1 and CDR2 are SGHRS and YFSETQ. V gave up 3 bases and J gave up 9 bases; unmatched junction bases: 9. CDR3 length: 14 amino acids. The CDR3 region has the DNA TGCGCCAGCAGCTGGGCGGGGGACTCGGGCATTCAGTACTTC. Translated: CASSWAGDSGIQYF. Filled out from reference TRBV5-1 and TRBJ2-4, the complete variable domain reads KAGVTQTPRYLIKTRGQQVTLSCSPISGHRSVSWYQQTPGQGLQFLFEYFSETQRNKGNFPGRFSGRQFSNSRSEMNVSTLELGDSALYLCASSWAGDSGIQYFGAGTRLSVL.

The gene calls are TRBV29-1 and TRBJ2-2, with TRBD1 matching 9 bases. The V and J ends lost 5 bases and 0 bases, in that order; junction bases with no gene match: 4. The CDR3 sequence is 15 residues long. Germline V gene data show CDR1 as SQVTM and CDR2 as ANQGSEA. DNA for the CDR3: TGCAGCGTTTCGGGGGACAGGGCGAACACCGGGGAGCTGTTTTTT. Encoded protein: CSVSGDRANTGELFF.

At least ten counts were recorded for this clonotype. The V call is TRBV7-2, the J call TRBJ1-5; D uncertain. Germline CDR1 reads SGHTA; CDR2 reads FQGNSA. Between the trimmed V and J ends, which lost 6 bases and 5 bases, there was a span of 11 bases. The length of the CDR3 is 13 residues. The CDR3 is CASSLSGDQPQHF. In nucleotides, the CDR3 is TGTGCCAGCAGTTTATCCGGGGATCAGCCCCAGCATTTT.

This clonotype was observed many times. V usage is TRBV7-2 and J usage is TRBJ1-2; 7 nucleotides align to TRBD1. V trimming: 5 bases; J trimming: 3 bases; junction bases outside the gene matches: 6. Germline CDR1 SGHTA, CDR2 FQGNSA. The CDR3 totals 14 residues. The CDR3 bases are TGTGCCAGCAGCCAAGACAGGGAATACTATGGCTACACCTTC. As protein: CASSQDREYYGYTF. The variable domain in full, with the rest retrieved from reference TRBV7-2 and TRBJ1-2, is GAGVSQSPSNKVTEKGKDVELRCDPISGHTALYWYRQSLGQGLEFLIYFQGNSAPDKSGLPSDRFSAERTGGSVSTLTIQRTQQEDSAVYLCASSQDREYYGYTFGSGTRLTVV.

This clonotype came up many times. The chain couples TRBV27 to TRBJ2-5; a possible D gene is TRBD2 (5 bases). V was shortened by 3 bases and J by 2 bases, with 10 bases between the two germline ends. In germline, CDR1 is MNHEY, CDR2 SMNVEV (reference sequence). CDR3 size: 14 residues. DNA for the CDR3: TGTGCCAGCAGTTTTAACTCGGGACAAGAGACCCAGTACTTC. This encodes CASSFNSGQETQYF.

The chain employs TRBV7-2 and TRBJ2-2; possible D gene TRBD2, 6 bases. V lost 5 bases, J lost 6 bases, and 13 bases lay in between. CDR3 length: 14 residues. Germline V lookup: CDR1 SGHTA, CDR2 FQGNSA. As DNA, the CDR3 is TGTGCCAGCAGCCAACGGGGGAAGCCCGGGGAGCTGTTTTTT. It translates to CASSQRGKPGELFF.

With regard to this clonotype: At one end the junction does not follow the germline gene, possibly because of a read error. The rearrangement uses TRBV18 and TRBJ1-5; 8 positions agree with TRBD1. The CDR3 sequence is 16 residues long. Looked up from germline, CDR1 is KGHSH and CDR2 is LQKENI. The chain's CDR3 is CASSPRLTGDNQPRHF. CDR3 coding DNA: TGTGCCAGCTCACCACGGCTGACAGGGGACAATCAGCCCCGGCATTTT. The whole variable domain, remainder taken from reference TRBV18 and TRBJ1-5, is NAGVMQNPRHLVRRRGQEARLRCSPMKGHSHVYWYRQLPEEGLKFMVYLQKENIIDESGMPKERFSAEFPKEGPSILRIQQVVRGDSAAYFCASSPRLTGDNQPRHFGDGTRLSIL.

This clonotype has just a few counts. The chain recombines TRBV7-2 with TRBJ2-2, with TRBD1 identical over 7 bases. The V segment lost 1 base and the J segment 5 bases; nucleotides outside the gene matches: 16. Germline-derived CDR1 and CDR2 are SGHTA and FQGNSA. This CDR3 is 19 amino acids long. DNA of the CDR3: TGTGCCAGCAGCTTAGTAGCGTGGGGAAGGGACAGAGGAACCGGGGAGCTGTTTTTT. Its translation is CASSLVAWGRDRGTGELFF.

The genes are TRBV3-1 and TRBJ2-4, with D perhaps matching TRBD1 or TRBD2 (5 bases each). The DNA end favors TRBJ2-7, so the J call may be wrong. This CDR3 region has 15 residues. CDR1 is LGHDT, CDR2 YNNKEL, per germline (reference sequence). In DNA, the CDR3 is TGTGCCAGCAGCCCCCGGGGAACAGGCTCCTACGAGCAGTACTTC. Amino acid sequence: CASSPRGTGSYEQYF.

This rearrangement joins TRBV5-1 to TRBJ1-1; D is uncertain. The CDR3 length is 15 residues. Trimming cost V 0 bases and J 5 bases, with 14 bases left between them. CDR1 SGHRS and CDR2 YFSETQ come from the germline V gene. In DNA form, the CDR3 reads TGCGCCAGCAGCTTGGACTCGGGAAAGGGAACTGAAGCTTTCTTT. This sequence encodes CASSLDSGKGTEAFF.